The sequence of this T cell receptor (beta chain) was determined in a study of radiation and T cells in renal cell carcinoma. Time point defined: blood 2 weeks post-SBRT. The treatment is: 15 Gy SBRT to primary tumor, nephrectomy 4 weeks later. This renal cell carcinoma was of the clear cell type. Study observations and caveats: Top tumor clonotypes rose in blood 2 weeks post-radiation, then contracted. No pretreatment tumor biopsies were available for baseline clonotypes.

About this clone itself: Its antigen is not identified.

TCRdb's table, derived via immunoSEQ multiplex PCR, lists solely in-frame clones and lacks some. The table records about 47,000 clones, 80% of them present only once. V gave up 2 bases and J gave up 8 bases, with 19 bases separating them. The V gene's germline CDR1 is MNHNY and CDR2 SVGAGI (reference sequence). The CDR3 contains 16 residues. This specimen was blood, taken from a patient whose treatment included radiotherapy and nephrectomy. The rearrangement joins TRBV6-6 to TRBJ2-1, with D perhaps matching TRBD2 (5 bases). This receptor was identified in a woman in her 70s with renal cell carcinoma. The CDR3 sequence: CASSYMRGRGSDEQFF. CDR3 DNA: TGTGCCAGCAGTTACATGAGAGGCCGAGGGTCGGATGAGCAGTTCTTC.